This TCR beta chain derives from a study of T cell changes during pregnancy in multiple sclerosis. V lost 5 bases and J lost 0, with 16 bases in between. The CDR3 length is 16 residues. Germline CDR1 is SGHTS and CDR2 is YDEGEE. TCRdb's copy holds only in-frame clones and misses some; the assay was immunoSEQ multiplex PCR. The sample yields 84,000 or so clones, 94% seen once. This clonotype was sampled from a female donor with multiple sclerosis, enrolled in a pregnancy study. The input for sequencing was peripheral blood, taken in the third trimester of pregnancy. This chain connects TRBV5-8 to TRBJ2-3; a possible D gene is TRBD1 (6 bases). CDR3 in amino acids: CASSFPQGLSTDTQYF. CDR3 DNA sequence: TGTGCCAGCAGTTTCCCACAGGGTTTGAGCACAGATACGCAGTATTTT.